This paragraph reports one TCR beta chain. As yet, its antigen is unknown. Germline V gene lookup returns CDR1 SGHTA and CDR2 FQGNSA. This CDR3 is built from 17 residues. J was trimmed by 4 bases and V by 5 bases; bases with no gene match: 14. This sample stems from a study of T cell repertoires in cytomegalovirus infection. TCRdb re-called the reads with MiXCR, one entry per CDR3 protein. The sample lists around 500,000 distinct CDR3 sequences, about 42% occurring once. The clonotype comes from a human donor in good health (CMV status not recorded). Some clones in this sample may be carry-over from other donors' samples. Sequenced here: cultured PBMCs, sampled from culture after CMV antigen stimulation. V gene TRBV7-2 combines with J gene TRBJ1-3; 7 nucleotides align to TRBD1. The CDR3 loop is CASSARPYRGPGNTIYF. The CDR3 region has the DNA TGTGCCAGCAGCGCCCGACCATACAGGGGCCCAGGAAACACCATATATTTT. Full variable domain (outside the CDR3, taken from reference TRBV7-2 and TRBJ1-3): GAGVSQSPSNKVTEKGKDVELRCDPISGHTALYWYRQSLGQGLEFLIYFQGNSAPDKSGLPSDRFSAERTGGSVSTLTIQRTQQEDSAVYLCASSARPYRGPGNTIYFGEGSWLTVV.